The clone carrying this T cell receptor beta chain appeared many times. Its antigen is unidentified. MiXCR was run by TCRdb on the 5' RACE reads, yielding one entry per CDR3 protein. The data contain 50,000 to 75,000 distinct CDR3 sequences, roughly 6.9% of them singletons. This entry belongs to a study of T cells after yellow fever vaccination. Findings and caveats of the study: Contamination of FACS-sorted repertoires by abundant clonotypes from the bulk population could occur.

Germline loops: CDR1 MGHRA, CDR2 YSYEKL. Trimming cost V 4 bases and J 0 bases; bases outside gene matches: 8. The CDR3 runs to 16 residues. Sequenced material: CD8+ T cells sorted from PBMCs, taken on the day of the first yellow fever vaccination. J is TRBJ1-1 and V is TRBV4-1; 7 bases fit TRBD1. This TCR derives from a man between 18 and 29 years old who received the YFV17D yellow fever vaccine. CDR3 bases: TGCGCCAGCAGCCTGGGACAGCGATCCATGAACACTGAAGCTTTCTTT. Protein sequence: CASSLGQRSMNTEAFF.